Below are 3 T cell receptor beta chains sequenced from a single sample in a study of blood T cell repertoires in COVID-19. Only in-frame clones appear in the TCRdb table, and some are missing; sequencing was by immunoSEQ multiplex PCR. The table has over 10,000 clones, 70% to 90% seen once. Sequencing was done on a sample of peripheral blood. These receptors all come from a human donor in a cohort sampled during active COVID-19.

The chain has TRBV4-3 and TRBJ1-2; a weak D match, TRBD1 (5 bases). The CDR3 length is 15 residues. CDR1 is LGHNA, CDR2 YSLEER, per germline. The germline V and J ends were trimmed by 0 bases and 4 bases, with 12 bases remaining between them. The CDR3 DNA is TGCGCCAGCAGCCAAGATTCAGACAGCCTCTATGGCTACACCTTC. It encodes CASSQDSDSLYGYTF.

This clone has only a few counts. CDR3 nucleotide sequence: TGTGCCAGCAGCTTGAAAGGGGCGCGGTACGAGCAGTACTTC. It encodes CASSLKGARYEQYF. V is TRBV7-9 and J is TRBJ2-7; TRBD1 might be the D (5 bases). CDR1 is SEHNR, CDR2 FQNEAQ, per germline (reference sequence). The CDR3 is 14 amino acids. V was pared by 3 bases and J by 4 bases, with 13 bases between. Variable domain in full (rest from reference TRBV7-9 and TRBJ2-7): DTGVSQNPRHKITKRGQNVTFRCDPISEHNRLYWYRQTLGQGPEFLTYFQNEAQLEKSRLLSDRFSAERPKGSFSTLEIQRTEQGDSAMYLCASSLKGARYEQYFGPGTRLTVT.

This chain uses TRBV10-1 with TRBJ2-3; D remains unclear. The V gene lost 6 bases and the J gene lost 3 bases, with 10 bases spanning the gap. CDR1 WNHNN and CDR2 SYGVQD come from the germline V gene (reference sequence). The length of the CDR3 is 13 residues. CDR3 loop: CASSSKRTDTQYF. CDR3 DNA sequence: TGCGCCAGCAGCTCGAAGAGAACAGATACGCAGTATTTT.